Each of the 13 T cell receptor beta chains below was sequenced from the same sample in a study of cytomegalovirus exposure and HLA in healthy donors. Primers for the PCR totalled 60 Vbeta and 13 Jbeta. Some clones are missing from TCRdb's copy, which holds only in-frame ones; the method was immunoSEQ multiplex PCR. This table holds about 110,000 clones, approximately 11% found once. The sequenced sample was PBMCs. The source is a middle-aged man in good health and CMV-seropositive.

The CDR3 coding sequence is TGTGCCAGGGGCAGGGTTAACACTGAAGCTTTCTTT. Protein sequence: CARGRVNTEAFF. The chain uses TRBV19 and TRBJ1-1, with D possibly matching TRBD1 (5 bases). This CDR3 is built from 12 residues. V was shortened by 9 bases and J by 2 bases, with 10 bases between the two germline ends. Germline V gene lookup returns CDR1 LNHDA and CDR2 SQIVND (reference sequence).

The chain combines TRBV6-5 with TRBJ2-7; 10 nucleotides match TRBD1. The V segment lost 3 bases and the J segment 0 bases; nucleotides outside the gene matches: 2. CDR1 is MNHEY, CDR2 SVGAGI, per germline. This CDR3 spans 15 amino acids. The CDR3 spells CASSYRTGGSYEQYF. In nucleotides, the CDR3 is TGTGCCAGCAGTTATCGGACAGGGGGCTCCTACGAGCAGTACTTC.

This sequence joins TRBV18 and TRBJ1-1; D unclear. The germline V gene encodes CDR1 KGHSH and CDR2 LQKENI. The CDR3 spans 13 residues. Trimming took off 0 bases at V and 3 bases at J, with 5 bases between the two ends. The CDR3 nucleotides are TGTGCCAGCTCACCACCGTCGGACACTGAAGCTTTCTTT. It specifies CASSPPSDTEAFF.

The chain recombines TRBV7-3 with TRBJ2-1; 8 positions match TRBD1. V dropped 3 bases and J dropped 0; count of bases not matched to a gene: 7. CDR1 and CDR2 from the germline V gene are SGHTA and FQGTGA. There are 17 residues in the CDR3. The CDR3 DNA follows: TGTGCCAGCAGCTTTTCCCGGGACAGGAGCTCCTACAATGAGCAGTTCTTC. Its translation: CASSFSRDRSSYNEQFF.

This chain links TRBV4-1 with TRBJ1-1; TRBD1 matches at 7 bases. In germline, CDR1 is MGHRA, CDR2 YSYEKL. This CDR3 spans 14 amino acids. V shed 1 base and J 4 bases; nucleotides not matched to a gene: 3. For the CDR3, the DNA is TGCGCCAGCAGCCAAGCGGACAGGTCCACTGAAGCTTTCTTT. This encodes CASSQADRSTEAFF.

This clone turned up a few times. V usage is TRBV6-5 and J usage is TRBJ2-2, with D tentatively TRBD1 (6 bases). In germline, CDR1 is MNHEY, CDR2 SVGAGI. Trimming left V 0 bases short and J 1 base short, with 6 bases between. The CDR3 loop spans 15 amino acids. In DNA, the CDR3 is TGTGCCAGCAGTTACTCGGGACAGAACACCGGGGAGCTGTTTTTT. This encodes CASSYSGQNTGELFF.

The chain employs TRBV6-1 and TRBJ2-3; D is perhaps TRBD2 (6 bases). In germline, CDR1 is MNHNS, CDR2 SASEGT. This CDR3 contains 17 residues. Deletions cut 1 base from V and 4 bases from J, with 18 bases between. The CDR3 sequence is CASSEEGDWGPPDTQYF. The CDR3 region has the DNA TGTGCCAGCAGTGAAGAAGGGGACTGGGGTCCCCCAGATACGCAGTATTTT.

CDR3 bases: TGTGCCACCCTTACGGGAGTCGAAGAGACCCAGTACTTC. Residues: CATLTGVEETQYF. This chain links TRBV10-3 with TRBJ2-5; D possibly corresponds to TRBD2 (6 bases). V was trimmed by 10 bases and J by 3 bases, leaving 15 bases between them. Germline loops: CDR1 ENHRY, CDR2 SYGVKD. This CDR3 contains 13 residues.

Concerning this clone: The junction and the germline gene differ at one end; a read error may be behind it. This chain joins TRBV27 and TRBJ1-5; a weak D match, TRBD1 (5 bases). Germline CDR1 MNHEY, CDR2 SMNVEV (reference sequence). The CDR3 extends over 13 amino acids. CDR3 sequence (DNA): TGTGCCAGCAGCCGTATAGGGGATCAACCCCAGCATTTT. Translation gives CASSRIGDQPQHF.

This clone was observed a few times. This chain connects TRBV5-1 to TRBJ1-4; D unresolved. CDR3 size: 17 residues. Looked up from germline, CDR1 is SGHRS and CDR2 is YFSETQ. V was cut by 0 bases and J by 8 bases, with 20 bases left in between. As DNA, the CDR3 is TGCGCCAGCAGCTTGGGTAGATTGTTCACTCGGGGAGAAAAACTGTTTTTT. Its translation is CASSLGRLFTRGEKLFF.

J is TRBJ1-1 and V is TRBV6-1, with TRBD1 matching over 7 bases. V dropped 2 bases and J dropped 11; count of bases not matched to a gene: 14. The CDR3 has 15 amino acids. The germline gives CDR1 MNHNS, CDR2 SASEGT. The CDR3 loop reads CASSESRTGPVWAFF. The CDR3 coding sequence is TGTGCCAGCAGTGAATCCCGGACAGGCCCAGTCTGGGCTTTCTTT.

This clone has a handful of counts. The CDR3 nucleotides are TGTGCCAGCAGGCCTCCGGGACAGGGGACCACTGAAGCTTTCTTT. Translated, it gives CASRPPGQGTTEAFF. The J gene is TRBJ1-1, the V gene TRBV28; 10 bases map to TRBD1. The CDR3 is 15 amino acids. Trimming at V came to 6 bases and at J to 4 bases, leaving 8 bases not matched to a gene. Germline V gene data show CDR1 as MDHEN and CDR2 as SYDVKM.

The V and J genes are TRBV6-1 and TRBJ2-3; TRBD2 aligns across 11 bases. The V and J ends lost 5 bases and 3 bases, in that order; junction bases with no gene match: 1. Germline lookup yields CDR1 MNHNS and CDR2 SASEGT. CDR3 length equals 14 residues. The CDR3 DNA reads TGTGCCAGCAGTATAGCGGGAGGGACAGATACGCAGTATTTT. Its protein is CASSIAGGTDTQYF.